Listed below are T cell receptor beta chains from one sample, sequenced in a study of blood T cell repertoires in COVID-19. This table comes from immunoSEQ multiplex PCR, and its TCRdb copy is limited to in-frame clones, with some not included. The sample has some 270,000 clones, around 84% seen once; the top ten hold approximately 1.5%. The sample comprised peripheral blood. Source of these receptors: a middle-aged woman who had recovered from COVID-19. Both conserved end residues are part of each CDR3. A D gene is named only where the DNA matches it firmly. Size values are once, few and many counts, or a class for expanded clones, and some rows have none.

CDR3 protein | CDR3 DNA | clone size | J gene | V gene | D gene
CASSPPYTRTSTDTQYF | TGTGCCAGCTCACCACCGTACACACGGACTAGCACAGATACGCAGTATTTT | NA | TRBJ2-3 | TRBV18 | NA
CASSQTGTAEETQYF | TGCGCCAGCAGCCAAACCGGGACAGCAGAAGAGACCCAGTACTTC | NA | TRBJ2-5 | TRBV5-1 | TRBD1
CASSLDRESSYEQYF | TGCGCCAGCAGCCTCGACAGGGAAAGCTCCTACGAGCAGTACTTC | NA | TRBJ2-7 | TRBV5-1 | TRBD1
CASSSSGEGPPYEQYF | TGTGCCAGCAGTTCCTCGGGGGAGGGACCTCCCTACGAGCAGTACTTC | NA | TRBJ2-7 | TRBV28 | TRBD2
CASSYLRAGLTDTQYF | TGTGCCAGCAGTTACCTACGTGCGGGGCTAACAGATACGCAGTATTTT | NA | TRBJ2-3 | TRBV6-5 | NA
CASSRFGQTNTGELFF | TGTGCCAGCAGCCGTTTCGGACAGACTAACACCGGGGAGCTGTTTTTT | NA | TRBJ2-2 | TRBV5-4 | NA
CASSLSRDNEKLFF | TGCGCCAGCAGCTTGTCCAGGGATAATGAAAAACTGTTTTTT | NA | TRBJ1-4 | TRBV5-1 | NA
CASSPSAVGEQFF | TGTGCCAGCAGTCCCTCCGCGGTGGGTGAGCAGTTCTTC | NA | TRBJ2-1 | TRBV27 | NA
CSVEYRAYEQFF | TGCAGCGTTGAGTACAGGGCGTACGAGCAGTTCTTC | NA | TRBJ2-1 | TRBV29-1 | NA
CASSYRDTYGYTF | TGTGCCAGCAGCTATCGGGACACCTATGGCTACACCTTC | few | TRBJ1-2 | TRBV7-9 | NA
CASSSQGLTTNEKLFF | TGTGCCAGCAGCTCACAGGGTTTAACAACTAATGAAAAACTGTTTTTT | NA | TRBJ1-4 | TRBV7-6 | NA
CASSVAVDTEAFF | TGTGCCAGCAGCGTAGCGGTGGACACTGAAGCTTTCTTT | once | TRBJ1-1 | TRBV9 | NA
CASSYGQGDQPQHF | TGTGCCAGCAGTTACGGACAGGGGGATCAGCCCCAGCATTTT | NA | TRBJ1-5 | TRBV6-2/TRBV6-3 | TRBD1
CASSITPGQGRGSNQPQHF | TGTGCCAGTAGTATTACTCCGGGACAGGGTCGTGGGAGCAATCAGCCCCAGCATTTT | NA | TRBJ1-5 | TRBV19 | TRBD1
CASAGTEAFF | TGTGCCAGCGCGGGGACTGAAGCTTTCTTT | once | TRBJ1-1 | TRBV6-6 | NA
CASSFTGTDTQYF | TGCGCCAGCAGCTTCACAGGTACAGATACGCAGTATTTT | NA | TRBJ2-3 | TRBV5-1 | NA
CASSLSGGLGYTF | TGTGCCAGCAGCCTCTCGGGGGGGCTTGGCTACACCTTC | NA | TRBJ1-2 | TRBV13 | NA
CASTSWSGEQYF | TGTGCCAGCACCTCCTGGTCGGGCGAGCAGTACTTC | NA | TRBJ2-7 | TRBV27 | NA
CASSQDRGGNEQFF | TGCGCCAGCAGCCAGGACCGAGGGGGCAATGAGCAGTTCTTC | once | TRBJ2-1 | TRBV4-1 | NA
CAWSPPGAYGYTF | TGTGCCTGGAGCCCCCCAGGTGCTTATGGCTACACCTTC | NA | TRBJ1-2 | TRBV30 | NA
CASSLTPGIYGYTF | TGTGCCAGCAGCTTAACACCAGGGATTTATGGCTACACCTTC | NA | TRBJ1-2 | TRBV7-9 | NA
CASSFTGVASPYEQYF | TGTGCCAGCAGCTTTACGGGGGTCGCCAGTCCCTACGAGCAGTACTTC | NA | TRBJ2-7 | TRBV11-3 | NA
CASSWGTGATDTQYF | TGTGCCAGCAGTTGGGGGACAGGGGCGACAGATACGCAGTATTTT | NA | TRBJ2-3 | TRBV6-5 | TRBD1
CASSDSEAAGNTIYF | TGTGCCAGCAGTGATTCCGAGGCGGCGGGAAACACCATATATTTT | NA | TRBJ1-3 | TRBV2 | NA
CASSTWGQGHTGELFF | TGTGCCAGCAGCACCTGGGGACAGGGACACACCGGGGAGCTGTTTTTT | NA | TRBJ2-2 | TRBV2 | TRBD1
CASTGQGYLGYTF | TGTGCCAGCACGGGACAGGGTTATCTTGGCTACACCTTC | few | TRBJ1-2 | TRBV12-3/TRBV12-4 | TRBD1
CASSLFNGYGGGGLRFF | TGTGCCAGCAGCTTATTCAACGGGTATGGCGGGGGTGGATTACGGTTCTTC | NA | TRBJ2-1 | TRBV7-8 | TRBD2
CSARMRVAFF | TGCAGTGCTAGAATGAGGGTAGCTTTCTTT | many | TRBJ1-1 | TRBV20-1 | NA
CASSEWILAQNYGYTF | TGTGCCAGCAGTGAATGGATATTGGCACAGAACTATGGCTACACCTTC | NA | TRBJ1-2 | TRBV2 | NA
CSASHGRAEIGGGYTF | TGCAGTGCTAGTCACGGTAGGGCCGAAATCGGGGGAGGCTACACCTTC | NA | TRBJ1-2 | TRBV20-1 | NA
CAIGKSQGQGHSPLHF | TGTGCCATCGGGAAATCCCAGGGACAGGGGCATTCACCCCTCCACTTT | NA | TRBJ1-6 | TRBV10-3 | TRBD1
CASTREVNSPLHF | TGTGCCAGCACCCGGGAGGTGAATTCACCCCTCCACTTT | few | TRBJ1-6 | TRBV28 | NA